These 18 T cell receptor beta chains were all obtained from the same sample, sequenced in a study of CD8 T cells in ankylosing spondylitis. From the 5' RACE reads, TCRdb called clonotypes with MiXCR, one entry per CDR3 protein. The sample contains over 100,000 distinct CDR3 sequences, over 9.5% of which appear only once. The sample consisted of blood, either unsorted or a sorted T cell fraction (not recorded which). The receptors were gathered from a female donor with ankylosing spondylitis or in good health (not recorded which).

About this clonotype itself: This could be a read error, since a much larger clone is one nucleotide away. Since no conserved phenylalanine or tryptophan closes the CDR3, a read error is the likely cause. The chain employs TRBV28 and TRBJ1-2; tentative D call: TRBD1 (5 bases). Germline V gives CDR1 MDHEN, CDR2 SYDVKM. The CDR3 is 12 amino acids. Trimming cost V 5 bases and J 8 bases, with 12 bases left between them. The CDR3 loop is CASSPRQLGYTL. DNA for the CDR3: TGTGCCAGCAGTCCAAGACAGCTGGGCTACACCCTC.

Many counts were recorded for this clonotype. V is TRBV12-3 or TRBV12-4 and J is TRBJ2-2; 10 positions agree with TRBD1. The CDR3 contains 15 residues. Trimming cost V 8 bases and J 4 bases; bases outside gene matches: 7. This chain's CDR3 is CASGDGTGVTGELFF. The CDR3 coding sequence is TGTGCCAGCGGAGACGGGACAGGGGTCACCGGGGAGCTGTTTTTT.

This clonotype showed up many times. The chain combines TRBV5-1 with TRBJ2-3, with TRBD1 matching 9 bases. CDR1 and CDR2 from the germline V gene are SGHRS and YFSETQ. This CDR3 is built from 15 residues. The trim removed 4 bases at V and 2 bases at J, leaving 5 bases unmatched. The CDR3 sequence is CASSARDRDTDTQYF. CDR3 bases: TGCGCCAGCAGCGCCCGGGACAGGGACACAGATACGCAGTATTTT.

This clonotype came up many times. The chain carries TRBV3-1 and TRBJ2-4; 12 nucleotides align to TRBD2. Trimming cost V 0 bases and J 6 bases; bases outside gene matches: 6. The CDR3 is 17 amino acids. Per the germline V gene, CDR1 is LGHDT and CDR2 is YNNKEL (reference sequence). The CDR3 region has the DNA TGTGCCAGCAGCCAAGAGACTAGCGGGGGAGTGGGAAACATTCAGTACTTC. Residues: CASSQETSGGVGNIQYF. The whole variable domain, filled in from reference TRBV3-1 and TRBJ2-4, reads DTAVSQTPKYLVTQMGNDKSIKCEQNLGHDTMYWYKQDSKKFLKIMFSYNNKELIINETVPNRFSPKSPDKAHLNLHINSLELGDSAVYFCASSQETSGGVGNIQYFGAGTRLSVL.

This clonotype has just a few counts. The rearrangement uses TRBV29-1 and TRBJ2-1; 7 bases fit TRBD1. J lost 7 bases, V lost 5 bases, and 8 bases had no gene match. Germline loops: CDR1 SQVTM, CDR2 ANQGSEA. The CDR3 runs to 13 residues. CDR3 sequence (DNA): TGCAGCGTTCTCGGGACAGTTCGGAATGAGCAGTTCTTC. Translating gives CSVLGTVRNEQFF.

This clonotype was counted at least ten times. The chain is built from TRBV29-1 and TRBJ2-3, with D maybe TRBD2 (5 bases). This CDR3 spans 14 amino acids. Germline V gives CDR1 SQVTM, CDR2 ANQGSEA. The ends were cut back, 6 bases at V and 4 bases at J, with 17 bases in the middle. CDR3 region: CSVCYSRAPDTQYF. The CDR3 DNA follows: TGCAGCGTCTGTTACTCGAGGGCCCCAGATACGCAGTATTTT.

This chain joins TRBV20-1 and TRBJ1-3, with D tentatively TRBD1 (5 bases). The CDR3 covers 11 residues. The V end was cut by 5 bases, the J end by 9 bases, with 11 bases between. The germline CDR1 and CDR2 sequences are DFQATT and SNEGSKA (reference sequence). As DNA, the CDR3 is TGCAGTGCTGACAGTATCGGCACCATATATTTT. Translation gives CSADSIGTIYF.

This clonotype was counted ten times or more. This chain uses TRBV5-1 with TRBJ1-1; D is undetermined. V was trimmed by 0 bases and J by 6 bases, leaving 15 bases between them. Germline V gene data show CDR1 as SGHRS and CDR2 as YFSETQ. There are 15 residues in the CDR3. The CDR3 here is CASSLGVGREAEAFF. DNA for the CDR3: TGCGCCAGCAGCTTGGGCGTTGGAAGGGAAGCTGAAGCTTTCTTT.

This clonotype was counted many times. This chain joins TRBV14 and TRBJ2-7; D ambiguous. V shed 4 bases and J shed 4 bases, with 14 bases lying between them. CDR3 length: 14 residues. The germline CDR1 and CDR2 sequences are SGHDN and FVKESK. The CDR3 DNA follows: TGTGCCAGCAGCCGATACCTACGGAATTACGAGCAGTACTTC. This codes for CASSRYLRNYEQYF.

This clonotype has a handful of counts. The chain couples TRBV12-3 or TRBV12-4 to TRBJ2-1, with 10 bases fitting TRBD2. CDR3 size: 18 residues. Unmatched junction bases numbered 11, after V lost 1 base and J lost 5 bases. The DNA for the CDR3 is TGTGCCAGCAGTTTAGGCCCTAGCGGGAGAGGTGGGGACAATGAGCAGTTCTTC. Protein: CASSLGPSGRGGDNEQFF.

This clonotype was observed a handful of times. The chain is built from TRBV18 and TRBJ2-6; TRBD1 is a possible D gene (6 bases). CDR3 length: 19 amino acids. With 2 bases removed from V and 0 bases from J, the gap between germline ends came to 17 bases. Germline-derived CDR1 and CDR2 are KGHSH and LQKENI. The chain's CDR3 is CASSPISTGPGSGANVLTF. The CDR3 coding sequence is TGTGCCAGCTCACCAATCTCCACAGGGCCTGGCTCTGGGGCCAACGTCCTGACTTTC. Using reference TRBV18 and TRBJ2-6 for the parts outside the CDR3, the full variable domain is NAGVMQNPRHLVRRRGQEARLRCSPMKGHSHVYWYRQLPEEGLKFMVYLQKENIIDESGMPKERFSAEFPKEGPSILRIQQVVRGDSAAYFCASSPISTGPGSGANVLTFGAGSRLTVL.

This clonotype has ten or more counts. The chain links TRBV12-3 or TRBV12-4 to TRBJ2-3, with 10 nucleotides matching TRBD2. V lost 5 bases, J lost 1 base, and 9 bases stayed unmatched. This CDR3 is 17 amino acids long. The CDR3 bases are TGTGCCAGCAGTGTGGGACGAGGGACTAGCGGCACAGATACGCAGTATTTT. Its translation is CASSVGRGTSGTDTQYF.

The chain carries TRBV30 and TRBJ2-1; 8 nucleotides match TRBD2. Germline CDR1 and CDR2: GTSNPN and SVGIG (reference sequence). The trim removed 2 bases at V and 11 bases at J, leaving 8 bases unmatched. This CDR3 comprises 13 residues. This CDR3 is CAWSPLGGGKQFF. The DNA for the CDR3 is TGTGCCTGGAGTCCCCTCGGCGGGGGGAAGCAGTTCTTC.

This chain links TRBV19 with TRBJ1-1; D remains ambiguous. Trimming removed 7 bases at V and 3 bases at J, with 9 bases between. The CDR3 is made up of 12 amino acids. CDR1 is LNHDA, CDR2 SQIVND, per germline (reference sequence). The CDR3 sequence is CASTGYDTEAFF. The CDR3 DNA reads as TGTGCCAGTACAGGATACGACACTGAAGCTTTCTTT.

This clonotype was seen at least ten times. The chain is built from TRBV18 and TRBJ1-3; D gene uncertain. V was clipped by 3 bases and J by 4 bases, with 7 bases between them. The CDR3 has 13 residues. Per germline, CDR1 KGHSH and CDR2 LQKENI. The CDR3 sequence: CASSPLEGNTIYF. DNA for the CDR3: TGTGCCAGCTCACCTTTGGAGGGAAACACCATATATTTT.

This clonotype was detected many times. V usage is TRBV12-3 or TRBV12-4 and J usage is TRBJ2-2, with TRBD2 identical over 12 bases. J lost 4 bases, V lost 5 bases, and 14 bases had no gene match. This CDR3 region has 19 residues. The CDR3 DNA reads TGTGCCAGCAGTCTAACTCAGACTAGCGGGAGTAGTGGCACCGGGGAGCTGTTTTTT. Amino acids: CASSLTQTSGSSGTGELFF.

In this sample, this clonotype turned up many times. The chain has TRBV7-8 and TRBJ1-4; 7 nucleotides match TRBD1. V was clipped by 3 bases and J by 8 bases; unmatched bases: 6. The germline CDR1 and CDR2 sequences are SGHVS and FQNEAQ. CDR3 length equals 14 residues. The CDR3 nucleotides read TGTGCCAGCAGCTTCAGGGGGACGGGAGAAAAACTGTTTTTT. Translating gives CASSFRGTGEKLFF.

This clonotype has just one count. The J gene is TRBJ2-1, the V gene TRBV20-1; 8 bases line up with TRBD2. This CDR3 has 13 residues. J was trimmed by 5 bases and V by 0 bases; bases with no gene match: 0. CDR1 and CDR2 from the germline V gene are DFQATT and SNEGSKA (reference sequence). The CDR3 DNA reads as TGCAGTGCTAGAGAGGGACTAGACAATGAGCAGTTCTTC. Translation: CSAREGLDNEQFF.